Each of the 25 T cell receptor beta chains below was sequenced from the same sample in a study of T cells in Graves' hyperthyroidism and ophthalmopathy. TCR beta CDR3 sequences were amplified from RNA transcripts. A set of HTBI primers served as the primers for a first-round RT-PCR of the TCR CDR3. One entry per CDR3 protein results from TCRdb running MiXCR on the multiplex PCR reads. The table shows around 300,000 distinct CDR3 sequences, with around 22% occurring only once. The sample comprised blood. Receptor source: a man aged 25-40 years with Graves' ophthalmopathy.

This clonotype came up many times. The CDR3 DNA reads TGTGCCAGCAGCCACCGCAGACACAGCTCCTATAATTCACCCCTCCACTTT. It is translated as CASSHRRHSSYNSPLHF. The chain joins TRBV3-1 to TRBJ1-6; no clear D gene. This CDR3 is built from 17 residues. V dropped 3 bases and J dropped 0 bases, with 12 bases sitting between them. Germline loops: CDR1 LGHDT, CDR2 YNNKEL (reference sequence).

CDR3: CATSDPATPGGYTF. The CDR3 DNA reads as TGTGCCACCAGTGACCCAGCCACTCCCGGTGGCTACACCTTC. V usage is TRBV24-1 and J usage is TRBJ1-2; no reliable D call. This CDR3 has 14 residues. The germline V gene encodes CDR1 KGHDR and CDR2 SFDVKD. V gave up 4 bases and J gave up 7 bases, with 15 bases separating them.

The J gene is TRBJ2-7, the V gene TRBV28; TRBD2 is a possible D gene (5 bases). V was clipped by 6 bases and J by 0 bases, with 12 bases between them. CDR1 and CDR2 from the germline V gene are MDHEN and SYDVKM. This CDR3 has 14 residues. CDR3 nucleotide sequence: TGTGCCAGCAGGGAGGACCCGAGCTCCTACGAGCAGTACTTC. The encoded protein is CASREDPSSYEQYF. The variable domain in full, completed from reference TRBV28 and TRBJ2-7, reads DVKVTQSSRYLVKRTGEKVFLECVQDMDHENMFWYRQDPGLGLRLIYFSYDVKMKEKGDIPEGYSVSREKKERFSLILESASTNQTSMYLCASREDPSSYEQYFGPGTRLTVT.

The chain joins TRBV20-1 to TRBJ2-3; 12 nucleotides align to TRBD2. The germline V gene encodes CDR1 DFQATT and CDR2 SNEGSKA (reference sequence). The V segment lost 4 bases and the J segment 1 base; nucleotides outside the gene matches: 6. The CDR3 consists of 16 residues. The CDR3 bases are TGCAGTGCTATACCGACTAGCGGGGGTGGCACAGATACGCAGTATTTT. This sequence encodes CSAIPTSGGGTDTQYF.

The CDR3 loop is CASSLAGRGLGGPQHF. The CDR3 nucleotides read TGTGCCAGCAGCTTAGCGGGCAGGGGCCTCGGCGGGCCCCAGCATTTT. The rearrangement uses TRBV7-8 and TRBJ1-5; a possible D gene is TRBD1 (6 bases). Germline V gene sequence: CDR1 SGHVS, CDR2 FQNEAQ. This CDR3 has 16 amino acids. The ends were cut back, 0 bases at V and 9 bases at J, with 18 bases in the middle.

The rearrangement links TRBV28 to TRBJ2-5; a weak D match, TRBD2 (5 bases). The germline V gene encodes CDR1 MDHEN and CDR2 SYDVKM. There are 14 residues in the CDR3. V gave up 6 bases and J gave up 0 bases, with 11 bases separating them. CDR3 sequence (DNA): TGTGCCAGCAGGCGGGTGTGGCACCAAGAGACCCAGTACTTC. It is translated as CASRRVWHQETQYF.

The chain recombines TRBV7-9 with TRBJ2-2, with 10 bases fitting TRBD2. The CDR3 runs to 20 residues. From germline, CDR1 is SEHNR and CDR2 FQNEAQ (reference sequence). The J segment lost 0 bases and the V segment lost 2 bases, leaving 12 bases of the junction unmatched. CDR3 in amino acids: CASSLRGNLAGETNTGELFF. The CDR3 nucleotides are TGTGCCAGCAGCTTAAGGGGAAACCTAGCGGGAGAGACGAACACCGGGGAGCTGTTTTTT.

This clonotype has a handful of counts. The chain uses TRBV2 and TRBJ2-1, with TRBD1 matching over 9 bases. There are 15 residues in the CDR3. Looked up from germline, CDR1 is SNHLY and CDR2 is FYNNEI. The ends lost 6 bases at V and 2 bases at J; junction bases unmatched: 5. The CDR3 here is CASSGQGKAYNEQFF. The CDR3 nucleotides read TGTGCCAGCAGCGGACAGGGGAAAGCCTACAATGAGCAGTTCTTC.

This chain links TRBV4-1 with TRBJ2-5, with D possibly TRBD2 on 6 matching bases. The CDR3 is 16 amino acids. Germline CDR1 and CDR2: MGHRA and YSYEKL. Trimming took 3 bases from V and 3 from J, leaving 17 bases between them. The DNA of the CDR3 is TGCGCCAGCAGCCATTCACCGACTAGTTGGAAAGAGACCCAGTACTTC. This encodes CASSHSPTSWKETQYF.

This clonotype occurred a few times. The gene calls are TRBV10-3 and TRBJ1-6; TRBD1 matches 7 bases. Losses at the gene ends were 6 bases for V and 7 bases for J; bases not matched to a gene: 9. CDR3 size: 15 residues. The V gene's germline CDR1 is ENHRY and CDR2 SYGVKD. The chain's CDR3 is CAISDRDSKNSPLHF. The CDR3 DNA follows: TGTGCCATCAGCGACCGGGACAGTAAGAATTCACCCCTCCACTTT.

In this sample, this clonotype turned up a few times. The chain uses TRBV2 and TRBJ2-2; D possibly corresponds to TRBD1 (5 bases). CDR3 length: 13 residues. Trimming pared 7 bases from V and 7 bases from J, leaving 13 bases between. Germline lookup yields CDR1 SNHLY and CDR2 FYNNEI. The CDR3, as DNA: TGTGCCAGCAAGATTTCAGGACACGGGGAGCTGTTTTTT. It specifies CASKISGHGELFF.

The rearrangement joins TRBV5-4 to TRBJ2-3; D unresolved. This CDR3 is 11 amino acids long. The V gene's germline CDR1 is SGHNT and CDR2 YYREEE (reference sequence). V was cut by 6 bases and J by 3 bases, with 5 bases left in between. CDR3 in amino acids: CASMGTDTQYF. Here the CDR3 DNA reads TGTGCCAGCATGGGGACAGATACGCAGTATTTT.

This clonotype was recorded at least ten times. V and J are TRBV11-2 and TRBJ1-2; D is uncertain. Trimming took 1 base from V and 6 from J, leaving 9 bases between them. This CDR3 region has 13 residues. Germline V gene sequence: CDR1 SGHAT, CDR2 FQNNGV. For the CDR3, the DNA is TGTGCCAGCAGCTTAGCCGGACTTAATGGCTACACCTTC. Encoded protein: CASSLAGLNGYTF.

This clonotype came up many times. The V gene is TRBV11-3, the J gene TRBJ2-1; perhaps D is TRBD1 or TRBD2 (5 bases each). Germline-derived CDR1 and CDR2 are SGHNT and YENEEA. The V end was cut by 5 bases, the J end by 6 bases, with 8 bases between. CDR3 length equals 12 residues. For the CDR3, the DNA is TGTGCCAGCAGCCATGGGACCAATGAGCAGTTCTTC. Its translation is CASSHGTNEQFF.

This clonotype occurred many times. The gene calls are TRBV6-1 and TRBJ2-2; 12 bases agree with TRBD2. The CDR3 has 17 residues. After removal of 7 bases from V and 0 bases from J, the junction contained 6 bases not matched to a gene. Looked up from germline, CDR1 is MNHNS and CDR2 is SASEGT. CDR3 sequence reads: CASKGLAGLSNTGELFF. CDR3 nucleotides: TGTGCCAGCAAGGGACTAGCGGGCTTATCGAACACCGGGGAGCTGTTTTTT.

V gene TRBV28 combines with J gene TRBJ2-6, with unresolved D. In germline, CDR1 is MDHEN, CDR2 SYDVKM. The V gene lost 8 bases and the J gene lost 4 bases, with 12 bases spanning the gap. This CDR3 has 14 residues. The CDR3 coding sequence is TGTGCCAGCCAGAGGTTATCCGGGGCCAACGTCCTGACTTTC. It is translated as CASQRLSGANVLTF. The full variable domain, with the rest looked up from reference TRBV28 and TRBJ2-6, is DVKVTQSSRYLVKRTGEKVFLECVQDMDHENMFWYRQDPGLGLRLIYFSYDVKMKEKGDIPEGYSVSREKKERFSLILESASTNQTSMYLCASQRLSGANVLTFGAGSRLTVL.

In this sample, this clonotype turned up a few times. The chain couples TRBV29-1 to TRBJ2-1; TRBD2 aligns across 7 bases. This CDR3 region has 13 residues. Trimming removed 7 bases from V and 2 bases from J; junction bases left unmatched: 5. Germline V gene lookup returns CDR1 SQVTM and CDR2 ANQGSEA. The CDR3 DNA reads as TGCAGCGGCCGGGGGGACGCCTACAATGAGCAGTTCTTC. Protein product: CSGRGDAYNEQFF.

This clonotype was detected ten times or more. This chain joins TRBV11-3 and TRBJ2-1, with D uncertain. V shed 2 bases and J shed 0 bases, with 14 bases lying between them. Per the germline V gene, CDR1 is SGHNT and CDR2 is YENEEA. CDR3 length equals 17 residues. The DNA for the CDR3 is TGTGCCAGCAGCTTACGACCCCAGGCCCTCTCCTACAATGAGCAGTTCTTC. Protein product: CASSLRPQALSYNEQFF.

This clonotype was recorded a few times. V usage is TRBV28 and J usage is TRBJ1-5; a possible D gene is TRBD1 (5 bases). V was pared by 5 bases and J by 6 bases, with 14 bases between. CDR1 MDHEN and CDR2 SYDVKM come from the germline V gene. CDR3 length: 14 amino acids. CDR3 coding DNA: TGTGCCAGCAGTGAGACCGGGACCATTCAGCCCCAGCATTTT. Its protein is CASSETGTIQPQHF.

This clonotype has only one observation. The rearrangement joins TRBV20-1 to TRBJ2-7, with 14 positions matching TRBD2. The CDR3 runs 18 residues. Germline V gives CDR1 DFQATT, CDR2 SNEGSKA (reference sequence). Trimming cost V 6 bases and J 1 base; bases outside gene matches: 14. CDR3 loop: CSATRPGLAGEWSYEQYF. The CDR3 bases are TGCAGTGCCACACGGCCGGGACTAGCGGGGGAATGGTCCTACGAGCAGTACTTC.

This clonotype showed up many times. The J gene is TRBJ2-3, the V gene TRBV10-3; 11 positions agree with TRBD1. V lost 2 bases, J lost 4 bases, and 5 bases stayed unmatched. The CDR3 has 16 residues. The germline gives CDR1 ENHRY, CDR2 SYGVKD. CDR3 residues: CAISEAGTGGPDTQYF. The CDR3, as DNA: TGTGCCATCAGTGAGGCCGGGACAGGGGGACCAGATACGCAGTATTTT.

This clonotype showed up just a few times. The chain couples TRBV20-1 to TRBJ1-2; 7 bases are shared with TRBD1. Per germline, CDR1 DFQATT and CDR2 SNEGSKA (reference sequence). With V trimmed by 5 bases and J by 6 bases, 6 bases remained unmatched. This CDR3 contains 12 residues. The CDR3 reads CSAQSDRDGYTF. CDR3 nucleotides: TGCAGTGCTCAATCCGACAGGGATGGCTACACCTTC.

This clonotype was seen more than once but under ten times. The gene calls are TRBV14 and TRBJ2-1; tentatively, D is TRBD1 (6 bases). The CDR3 runs to 18 residues. The germline V gene encodes CDR1 SGHDN and CDR2 FVKESK. Trimming shortened V by 5 bases and J by 1 base, and 21 bases separated the two germline ends. CDR3 sequence reads: CASSGPKYPQGSYNEQFF. The CDR3 region has the DNA TGTGCCAGCAGCGGACCAAAATATCCCCAGGGGTCCTACAATGAGCAGTTCTTC. The full variable domain, completed using reference TRBV14 and TRBJ2-1, is EAGVTQFPSHSVIEKGQTVTLRCDPISGHDNLYWYRRVMGKEIKFLLHFVKESKQDESGMPNNRFLAERTGGTYSTLKVQPAELEDSGVYFCASSGPKYPQGSYNEQFFGPGTRLTVL.

The chain links TRBV5-1 to TRBJ2-7, with 10 bases identical to TRBD1. The trim removed 0 bases at V and 6 bases at J, leaving 6 bases unmatched. Germline loops: CDR1 SGHRS, CDR2 YFSETQ. The CDR3 sequence is 15 residues long. The CDR3 region has the DNA TGCGCCAGCAGCTTGGTGGACAGGGGGATAGGCGAGCAGTACTTC. Translating gives CASSLVDRGIGEQYF.

The chain recombines TRBV27 with TRBJ2-1; possibly TRBD1 for D (6 bases). The CDR3 is 16 amino acids. V gave up 6 bases and J gave up 2 bases, with 17 bases separating them. Germline V lookup: CDR1 MNHEY, CDR2 SMNVEV (reference sequence). CDR3 in DNA: TGTGCCAGCAGCCTGCGGTCAGGGGTGGCCTACAATGAGCAGTTCTTC. Its protein product is CASSLRSGVAYNEQFF.